This T cell receptor beta chain came from a study of shared clonotypes between healthy human individuals. Whole-study findings and limits: Since donors were few, the genetic and exposure-history diversity represented was limited. Several donors held approximately 4.6% of naive CD4 clonotypes in common.

Genomic DNA of each subset was evenly split across several immunoSEQ plates. Clones were read by immunoSEQ multiplex PCR, and TCRdb kept only the in-frame ones, dropping some. The data contain some 1,400,000 clones, about 96% of them singletons. To note about this clone: The antigen is not known.

This CDR3 contains 14 residues. The trim removed 3 bases at V and 4 bases at J, leaving 4 bases unmatched. Germline CDR1 is LNHNV and CDR2 is YYDKDF (reference sequence). The specimen sequenced was naive CD4+ T cells sorted from blood. Subset denoted: CD45RA+ positively selected. This TCR derives from a man under 40 in good health. V gene TRBV15 combines with J gene TRBJ2-7; 9 nucleotides match TRBD2. The CDR3 sequence is CATSSGTSRYEQYF. In DNA, the CDR3 is TGTGCCACCAGCAGCGGGACTAGCCGGTACGAGCAGTACTTC.